The sequence of this TCR beta chain was determined in a study of shared clonotypes between healthy human individuals. Trimming cost V 3 bases and J 2 bases; bases outside gene matches: 7. CDR3 length: 15 residues. Germline lookup yields CDR1 GTSNPN and CDR2 SVGIG (reference sequence). TCRdb keeps only in-frame clones here, not all; method: immunoSEQ multiplex PCR. The sample lists a few million clones; roughly 92% were seen once. The chain joins TRBV30 to TRBJ2-3; 8 bases match TRBD2. The sample taken for sequencing was naive CD4+ T cells sorted from blood. This sample's subset: CD45RA+ positively selected. The receptor was isolated from a man between 18 and 35 years old in good health. This CDR3 reads CAWRPGLGTTDTQYF. The CDR3 DNA is TGTGCCTGGAGACCGGGACTAGGGACCACAGATACGCAGTATTTT.